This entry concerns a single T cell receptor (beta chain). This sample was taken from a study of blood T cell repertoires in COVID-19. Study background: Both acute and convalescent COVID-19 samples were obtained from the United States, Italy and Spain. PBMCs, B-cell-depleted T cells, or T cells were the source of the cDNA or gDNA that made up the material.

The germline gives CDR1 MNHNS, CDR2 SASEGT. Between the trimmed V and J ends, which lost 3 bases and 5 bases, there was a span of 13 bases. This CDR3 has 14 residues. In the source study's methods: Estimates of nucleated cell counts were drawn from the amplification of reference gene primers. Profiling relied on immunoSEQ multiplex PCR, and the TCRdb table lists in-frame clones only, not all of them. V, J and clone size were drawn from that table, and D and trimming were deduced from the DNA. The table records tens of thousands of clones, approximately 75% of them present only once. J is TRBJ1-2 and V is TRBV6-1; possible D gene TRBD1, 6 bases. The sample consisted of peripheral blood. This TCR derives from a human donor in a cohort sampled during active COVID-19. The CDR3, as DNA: TGTGCCAGCAGTGACACTGGCACAGGGTATGGCTACACCTTC. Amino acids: CASSDTGTGYGYTF.